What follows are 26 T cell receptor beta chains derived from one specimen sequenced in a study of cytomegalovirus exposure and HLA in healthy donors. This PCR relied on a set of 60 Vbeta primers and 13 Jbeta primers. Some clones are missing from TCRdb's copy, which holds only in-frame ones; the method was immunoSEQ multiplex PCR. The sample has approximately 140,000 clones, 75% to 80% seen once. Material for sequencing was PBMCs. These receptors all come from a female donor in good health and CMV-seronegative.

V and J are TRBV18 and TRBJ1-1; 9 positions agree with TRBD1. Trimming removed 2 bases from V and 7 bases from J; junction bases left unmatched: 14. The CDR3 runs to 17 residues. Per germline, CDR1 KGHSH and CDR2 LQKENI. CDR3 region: CASSPRSRQGVEYEAFF. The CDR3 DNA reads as TGTGCCAGCTCACCAAGAAGCCGACAGGGGGTAGAATATGAAGCTTTCTTT.

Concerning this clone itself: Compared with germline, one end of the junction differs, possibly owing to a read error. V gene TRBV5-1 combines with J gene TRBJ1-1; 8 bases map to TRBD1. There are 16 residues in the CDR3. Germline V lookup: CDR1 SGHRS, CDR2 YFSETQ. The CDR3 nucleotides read TGCGCCAGCAGCCCTCGACAGGGGAAGGGGAACACTGAAGATTTCTTT. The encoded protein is CASSPRQGKGNTEDFF.

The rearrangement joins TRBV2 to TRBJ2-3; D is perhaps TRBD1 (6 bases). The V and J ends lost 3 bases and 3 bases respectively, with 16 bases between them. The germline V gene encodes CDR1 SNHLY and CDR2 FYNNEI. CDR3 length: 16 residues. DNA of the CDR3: TGTGCCAGCAGTGAGTACAGGGTCACAGGTACAGATACGCAGTATTTT. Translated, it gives CASSEYRVTGTDTQYF. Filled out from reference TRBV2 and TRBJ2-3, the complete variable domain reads EPEVTQTPSHQVTQMGQEVILRCVPISNHLYFYWYRQILGQKVEFLVSFYNNEISEKSEIFDDQFSVERPDGSNFTLKIRSTKLEDSAMYFCASSEYRVTGTDTQYFGPGTRLTVL.

The CDR3 bases are TGTGCCAGCAGCCTGACCCCACAGGGGCAGGCCTATGGCTACACCTTC. It is translated as CASSLTPQGQAYGYTF. J is TRBJ1-2 and V is TRBV2, with 7 bases lining up with TRBD1. This CDR3 has 16 residues. V shed 6 bases and J 4 bases; nucleotides not matched to a gene: 14. Germline CDR1 is SNHLY and CDR2 is FYNNEI.

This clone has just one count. The CDR3 DNA sequence: TGCGCCAGCAGCCCCTTCACAGGGCTCTATCAGCCCCAGCATTTT. Translated, it gives CASSPFTGLYQPQHF. The V and J genes are TRBV4-1 and TRBJ1-5, with TRBD1 as a possible D gene (6 bases). Trimming removed 4 bases from V and 5 bases from J, with 15 bases in between. CDR3 size: 15 residues. CDR1 and CDR2 from the germline V gene are MGHRA and YSYEKL.

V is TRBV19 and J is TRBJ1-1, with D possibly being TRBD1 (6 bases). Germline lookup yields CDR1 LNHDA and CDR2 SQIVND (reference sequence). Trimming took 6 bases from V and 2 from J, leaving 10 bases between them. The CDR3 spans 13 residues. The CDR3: CASSLDSNTEAFF. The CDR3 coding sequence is TGTGCCAGTAGCCTGGACAGTAACACTGAAGCTTTCTTT.

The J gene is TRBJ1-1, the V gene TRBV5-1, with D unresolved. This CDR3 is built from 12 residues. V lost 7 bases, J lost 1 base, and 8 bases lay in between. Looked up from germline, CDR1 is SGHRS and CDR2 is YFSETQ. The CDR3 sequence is CASGQTNTEAFF. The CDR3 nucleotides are TGCGCCAGCGGGCAGACGAACACTGAAGCTTTCTTT.

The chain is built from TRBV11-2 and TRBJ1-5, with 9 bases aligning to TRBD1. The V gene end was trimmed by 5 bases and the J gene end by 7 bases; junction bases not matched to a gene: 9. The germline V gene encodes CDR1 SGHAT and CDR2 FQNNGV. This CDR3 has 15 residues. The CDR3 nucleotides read TGTGCCAGCAGCCGGGGACAGGGAGGCCCACAGCCCCAGCATTTT. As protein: CASSRGQGGPQPQHF.

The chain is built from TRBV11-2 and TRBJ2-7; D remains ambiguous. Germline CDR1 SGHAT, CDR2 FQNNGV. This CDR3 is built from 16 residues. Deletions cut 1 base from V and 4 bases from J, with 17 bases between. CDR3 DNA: TGTGCCAGCAGCTTAGTGAGGTTGGGTTCTCCGTACGAGCAGTACTTC. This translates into CASSLVRLGSPYEQYF.

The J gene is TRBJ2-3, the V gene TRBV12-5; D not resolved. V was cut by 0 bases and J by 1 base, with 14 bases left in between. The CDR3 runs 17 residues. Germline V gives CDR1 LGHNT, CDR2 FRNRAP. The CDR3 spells CASGLVRSVTRTDTQYF. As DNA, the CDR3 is TGTGCTAGTGGTTTGGTACGAAGTGTCACTCGCACAGATACGCAGTATTTT.

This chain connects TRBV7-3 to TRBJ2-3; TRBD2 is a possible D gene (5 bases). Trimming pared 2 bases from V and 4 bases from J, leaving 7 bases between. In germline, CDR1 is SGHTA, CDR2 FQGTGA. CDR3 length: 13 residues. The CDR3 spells CASSLAGADTQYF. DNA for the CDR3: TGTGCCAGCAGCTTAGCCGGGGCAGATACGCAGTATTTT.

CDR3 sequence (DNA): TGCGCCAGCAGCTTGTCAGGGGGTGACTATGGCTACACCTTC. It translates to CASSLSGGDYGYTF. V and J are TRBV5-1 and TRBJ1-2; 7 bases map to TRBD1. The V and J ends lost 1 base and 3 bases, in that order; junction bases with no gene match: 3. The length of the CDR3 is 14 residues. Germline V gene data show CDR1 as SGHRS and CDR2 as YFSETQ.

The CDR3: CASSIDLRDRGANNYGYTF. The CDR3 DNA reads as TGTGCCAGTAGTATAGATCTGCGGGACAGGGGCGCAAATAACTATGGCTACACCTTC. The rearrangement uses TRBV19 and TRBJ1-2, with 10 bases lining up with TRBD1. J gave up 1 base and V 0 bases, and 11 bases lay outside the gene matches. The CDR3 loop spans 19 amino acids. The germline CDR1 and CDR2 sequences are LNHDA and SQIVND (reference sequence).

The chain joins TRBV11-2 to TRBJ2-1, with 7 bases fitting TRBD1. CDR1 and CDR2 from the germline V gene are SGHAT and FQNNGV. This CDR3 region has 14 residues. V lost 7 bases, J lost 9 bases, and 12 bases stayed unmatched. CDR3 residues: CASTMTGMVREQFF. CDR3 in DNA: TGTGCCAGCACCATGACAGGGATGGTCCGTGAGCAGTTCTTC.

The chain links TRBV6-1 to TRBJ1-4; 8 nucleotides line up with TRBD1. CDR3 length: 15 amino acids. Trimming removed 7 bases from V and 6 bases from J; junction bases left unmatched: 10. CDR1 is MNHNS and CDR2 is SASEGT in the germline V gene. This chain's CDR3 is CASTPWDRSHEKLFF. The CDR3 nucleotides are TGTGCCAGCACCCCATGGGACAGGTCTCATGAAAAACTGTTTTTT.

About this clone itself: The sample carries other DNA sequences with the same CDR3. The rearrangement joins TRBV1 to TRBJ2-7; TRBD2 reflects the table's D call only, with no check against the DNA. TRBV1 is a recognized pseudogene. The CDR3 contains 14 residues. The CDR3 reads CTSSQESPRDEQYF. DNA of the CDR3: TGCACTAGCAGCCAAGAGAGCCCTCGGGACGAGCAGTACTTC.

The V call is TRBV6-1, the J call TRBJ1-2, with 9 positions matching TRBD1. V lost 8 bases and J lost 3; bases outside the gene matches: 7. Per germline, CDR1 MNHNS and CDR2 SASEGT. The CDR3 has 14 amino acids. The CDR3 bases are TGTGCCAGCCACCGGACAGGGGTGGACTATGGCTACACCTTC. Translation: CASHRTGVDYGYTF.

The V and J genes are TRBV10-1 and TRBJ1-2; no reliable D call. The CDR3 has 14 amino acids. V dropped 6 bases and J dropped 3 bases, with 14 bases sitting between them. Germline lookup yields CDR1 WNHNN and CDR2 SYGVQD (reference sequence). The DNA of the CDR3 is TGCGCCAGCAGCCCCACGAGGGATCACTATGGCTACACCTTC. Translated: CASSPTRDHYGYTF.

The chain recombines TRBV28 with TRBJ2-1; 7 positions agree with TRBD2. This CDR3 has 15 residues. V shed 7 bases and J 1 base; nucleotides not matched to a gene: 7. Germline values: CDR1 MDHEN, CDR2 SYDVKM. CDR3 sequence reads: CASISGGSSYNEQFF. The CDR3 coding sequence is TGTGCCAGCATATCGGGAGGTAGTTCCTACAATGAGCAGTTCTTC.

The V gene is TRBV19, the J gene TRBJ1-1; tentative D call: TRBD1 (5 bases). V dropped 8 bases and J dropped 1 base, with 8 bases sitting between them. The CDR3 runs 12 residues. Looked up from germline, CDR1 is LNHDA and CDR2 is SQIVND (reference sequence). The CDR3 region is CASGRENTEAFF. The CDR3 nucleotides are TGTGCCAGTGGCAGGGAGAACACTGAAGCTTTCTTT.

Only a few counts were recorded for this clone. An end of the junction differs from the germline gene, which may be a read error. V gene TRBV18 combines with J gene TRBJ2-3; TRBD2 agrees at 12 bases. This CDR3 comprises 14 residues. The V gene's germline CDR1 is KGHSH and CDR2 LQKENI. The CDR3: CASSPLAGGDTQYF. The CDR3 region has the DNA TGTGCCAGCTCCCCACTAGCGGGAGGAGATACGCAGTATTTT.

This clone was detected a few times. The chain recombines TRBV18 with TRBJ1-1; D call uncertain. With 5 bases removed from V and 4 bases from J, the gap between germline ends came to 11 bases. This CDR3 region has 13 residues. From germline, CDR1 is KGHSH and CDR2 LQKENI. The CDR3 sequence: CASSGLRGTEAFF. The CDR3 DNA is TGTGCCAGCTCAGGTCTACGCGGCACTGAAGCTTTCTTT.

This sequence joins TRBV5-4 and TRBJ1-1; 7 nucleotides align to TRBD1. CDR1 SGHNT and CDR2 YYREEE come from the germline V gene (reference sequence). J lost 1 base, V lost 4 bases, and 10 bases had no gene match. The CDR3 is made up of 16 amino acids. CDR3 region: CASSRSPTGENTEAFF. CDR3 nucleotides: TGTGCCAGCAGCCGCTCGCCTACAGGGGAGAACACTGAAGCTTTCTTT.

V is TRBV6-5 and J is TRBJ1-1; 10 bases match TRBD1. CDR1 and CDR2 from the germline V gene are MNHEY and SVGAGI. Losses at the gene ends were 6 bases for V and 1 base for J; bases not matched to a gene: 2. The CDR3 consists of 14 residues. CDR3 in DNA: TGTGCCAGCAGAGACAGGGGGCCGAACACTGAAGCTTTCTTT. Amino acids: CASRDRGPNTEAFF.

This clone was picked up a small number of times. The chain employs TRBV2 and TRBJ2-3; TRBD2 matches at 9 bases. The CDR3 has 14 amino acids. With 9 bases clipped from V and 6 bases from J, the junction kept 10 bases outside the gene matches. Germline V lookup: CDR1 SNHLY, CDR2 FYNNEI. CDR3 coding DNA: TGTGCCAGGGATGCTAGCGGGATCACGGATACGCAGTATTTT. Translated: CARDASGITDTQYF.

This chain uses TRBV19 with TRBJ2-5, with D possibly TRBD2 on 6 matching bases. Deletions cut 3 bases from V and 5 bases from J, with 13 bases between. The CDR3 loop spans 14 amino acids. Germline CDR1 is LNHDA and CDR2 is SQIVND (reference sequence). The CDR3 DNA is TGTGCCAGTAGTATGGGGTCGGCGGGGGAGACCCAGTACTTC. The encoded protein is CASSMGSAGETQYF.